This T cell receptor beta chain is from a study of memory CD4+ T cells and cytomegalovirus serostatus. Study-wide background: This sample comes from healthy Belgian adults, eight to ten CMV seropositive, under 25 seronegative.

Single viable CD3+CD4+CD8-CD45RO+ cells were sorted as the memory CD4+ T cells. Using immunoSEQ multiplex PCR, the repertoire was profiled, and TCRdb retains in-frame clones only, with some absent. The repertoire includes 56,000 or so clones, roughly 80% of them detected once, and 0.53% sits in the top ten. Sequenced input: memory CD4+ T cells from blood. The source of this sequence is an adult in good health and CMV-seronegative. Some clones in this sample may be carry-over from other donors' samples.

The CDR3 region is CASRATWGQGSGEQYF. The CDR3 DNA is TGTGCCAGCAGGGCTACCTGGGGACAGGGGTCGGGTGAGCAGTACTTC. The rearrangement joins TRBV2 to TRBJ2-7; 10 bases are a match to TRBD1. CDR3 length: 16 amino acids. The V gene end was trimmed by 6 bases and the J gene end by 7 bases; junction bases not matched to a gene: 15. The germline V gene has CDR1 SNHLY and CDR2 FYNNEI.